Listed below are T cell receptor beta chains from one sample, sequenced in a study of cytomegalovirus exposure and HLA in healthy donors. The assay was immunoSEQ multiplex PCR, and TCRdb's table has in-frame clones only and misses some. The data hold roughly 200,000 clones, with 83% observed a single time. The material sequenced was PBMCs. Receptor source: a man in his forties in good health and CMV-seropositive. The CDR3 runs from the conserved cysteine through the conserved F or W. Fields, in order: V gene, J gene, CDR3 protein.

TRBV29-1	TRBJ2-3	CSESTGLGGDTQYF
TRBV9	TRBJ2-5	CASSVGGPQETQYF
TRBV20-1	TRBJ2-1	CSATGNEQFF
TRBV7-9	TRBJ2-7	CASSSLYEQYF
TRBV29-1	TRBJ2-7	CSVGRGLGEQYF
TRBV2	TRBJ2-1	CASSELAGGFYNEQFF
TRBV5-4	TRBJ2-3	CASSLAGADTQYF
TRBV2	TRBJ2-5	CARERGTVIETQYF
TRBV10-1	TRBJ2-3	CASSEYSRDTSTDTQYF
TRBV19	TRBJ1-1	CASSTPAAHLEAFF
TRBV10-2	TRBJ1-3	CASRDSASGNTIYF
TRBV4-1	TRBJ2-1	CASSPERGTSGYNEQFF
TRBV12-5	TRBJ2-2	CASGLVLTAITGELFF
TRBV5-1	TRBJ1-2	CASSASGSYGYTF
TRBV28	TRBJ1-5	CASSLWTGGGQPQHF
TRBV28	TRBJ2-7	CASSFHWDRLSSYEQYF
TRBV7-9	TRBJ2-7	CSSSLKSGTESYEQYF
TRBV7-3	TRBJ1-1	CASSLIGGTAETEAFF
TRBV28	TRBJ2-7	CASSLGLGSGKTYEQYF
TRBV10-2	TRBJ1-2	CASSLDSDIYGYTF
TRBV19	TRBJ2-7	CASSTSSGSYEQYF
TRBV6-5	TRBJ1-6	CASSSTSSYNSPLHF
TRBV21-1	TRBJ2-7	CASKGGADRSSYEQYF
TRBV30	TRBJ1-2	CAWSLQGYYGYTF
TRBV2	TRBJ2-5	CASSFNQGQETQYF
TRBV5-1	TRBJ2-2	CASSLVTGANTGELFF
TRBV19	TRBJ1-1	CASSTGNTEAFF
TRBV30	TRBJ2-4	CAWIPRDFSLAKNIQYF
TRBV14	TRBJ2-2	CASSQAASLGTGELFF
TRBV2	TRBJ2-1	CASTYQRGLNEQFF
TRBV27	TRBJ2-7	CASSLGNRGLDYEQYF
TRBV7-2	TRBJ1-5	CASSFERSQPQHF
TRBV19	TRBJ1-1	CASSILDGGQNTEAFF
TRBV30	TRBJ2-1	CAYKLAPKYNEQFF
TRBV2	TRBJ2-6	CASTGLNSGANVLTF
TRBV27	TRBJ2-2	CASINSGTGTTGELFF
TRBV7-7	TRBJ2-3	CASSVNSGGDTQYF
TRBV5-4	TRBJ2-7	CASSLNGQSYEQYF
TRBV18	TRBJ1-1	CASSPGTGYEAFF
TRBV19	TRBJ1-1	CASRRQGGTEAFF
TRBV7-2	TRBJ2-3	CASSPAGAPGTQYF
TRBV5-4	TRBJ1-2	CASRETGGNYGYTF
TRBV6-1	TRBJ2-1	CASSRVQGWNEQFF
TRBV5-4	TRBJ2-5	CASSHKRGREETQYF
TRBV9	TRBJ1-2	CASSVGGQVGLGYTF
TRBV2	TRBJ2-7	CASRMGQRMGQYF
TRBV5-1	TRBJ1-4	CASSFAGGIGANEKLFF
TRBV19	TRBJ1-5	CASSIYGNQPQHF
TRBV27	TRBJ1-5	CASRPLPSSNQPQHF
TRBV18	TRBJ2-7	CASSPDRGSYEQYF
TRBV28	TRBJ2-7	CASSLGSYEQYF
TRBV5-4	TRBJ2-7	CASSFRGTGIYEQYF
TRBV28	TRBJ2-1	CASRISSGRLNNEQFF
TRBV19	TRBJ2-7	CASSLSTDSYEQYF
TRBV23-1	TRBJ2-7	CASRARGPYYEQYF
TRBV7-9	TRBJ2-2	CASSPPDRAPGELFF
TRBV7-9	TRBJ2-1	CASGFHRVAYNEQFF
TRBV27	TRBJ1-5	CASRRAGSPPGQPQHF
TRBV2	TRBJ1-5	CASSAGAGDQPQHF